This TCR beta chain is drawn from a study of spatial heterogeneity in lung cancer (dated by TCRdb to between 2017 and 2020). Background on the whole study: Beta-chain transcripts were consistently detected in greater numbers than alpha-chain transcripts, which likely reflects a higher abundance of beta-chain transcripts. In the raw uncorrected reads, each unique combination of TCR and UMI appeared on average more than ten times. Nonsynonymous mutation counts, determined by whole-exome sequencing of tumor tissue, were related to TCR repertoire features. In non-small cell lung cancer, the study quantitatively compared TCR alpha and beta repertoires across several tumor regions, matched nontumor lung, and blood. Both alpha and beta chains were TCR-sequenced in 200 or so tumor regions, 64 matched nontumor lung samples and roughly 50 PBMC samples obtained at surgery. The investigation overall reported the following: Ubiquitous expanded tumor TCRs showed up in blood more often at tumor resection than at routine follow-up. Confirming at a functional level the hypothesis that regional TCRs recognize regional mutations was considered to require additional single-cell paired TCR alpha and beta sequencing.

V sheds 0 bases and J sheds 0 bases, leaving 7 bases between their ends. Including the terminal cysteine and phenylalanine, the CDR3 comprises 14 residues. Just CDR3 DNA is preserved here, 42 bases in frame from base 1. CDR1 and CDR2 (SGHRS, YFSETQ) derive from the germline V gene. Libraries came from 5' RACE. These reads were obtained on a NextSeq 500. To allow correction of PCR and sequencing errors, the TCR library protocol tagged every TCR cDNA molecule with a unique molecular identifier. As for the original processing: TCR identification, UMI-based error correction and CDR3 extraction were all carried out with Decombinator tools. TCRs above a frequency of 2 per 1,000, corresponding to the top 1% of the tumor frequency distribution, were defined as expanded. Renyi diversity was calculated using the R vegan package after each repertoire was subsampled 100 times to 5,000 TCRs. CDR3 similarity networks were built from amino acid triplet string-kernel similarity, with CDR3s being connected when pairwise similarity was above 0.82. TCRdb took the public reads, trimmed them with fastp at Q25, ran MiXCR for clone calling and kept in-frame beta chains. Each record represents a unique CDR3 protein, reported with the most common genes and DNA among its rows. TCRdb's processing, not the study's, gives the V and J calls here. The table for this sample lists around 92,000 distinct CDR3 sequences; over 9.5% of them were counted only once. About 41% of the sample is in the top ten clones.

This specimen's time point label, interpreted: sample taken at primary tumor resection. Donors were some 78 patients with early-stage, untreated non-small cell lung cancer from the lung TRACERx cohort. For TCR sequencing, whole RNA was extracted from tumor and nontumor lung tissue, or from cryopreserved PBMC samples, and no cell sorting was done. Only patients with enough RNA available from two or more tumor regions were chosen for TCR sequencing. Comments on this clonotype: Its target antigen remains unknown. The record has no base qualities; no much larger clone is one base away.

This sequence uses TRBV5-1 and TRBJ2-7; the best D guess is TRBD1, with 5 bases matching. The sequence came from a male donor with early-stage non-small cell lung cancer. Source: PBMCs, taken at surgery. The sequence in DNA is TGCGCCAGCAGCTTGGGGACATCCTCCTACGAGCAGTACTTC. Translated, this gives CASSLGTSSYEQYF.